The source of this TCR beta chain is a study of T cell changes during pregnancy in multiple sclerosis (dated by TCRdb to 2018 to 2020). Background for the entire study: The study looked at changes in the T cell repertoire across pregnancy in women with multiple sclerosis.

The library was prepared using the immunoSEQ multiplex PCR assay. What TCRdb holds here is the immuneACCESS table cut down to in-frame rearrangements. Part of the clones is not present; checked against another copy, under half of the missing clones reflect an unresolved V gene, and the others are unexplained. Here the sample has some 80,000 clones; roughly 90% occur a single time. In total, the top ten clones hold roughly 0.9% of the sample. From its cysteine to its phenylalanine, the CDR3 spans 15 amino acids. The kept DNA is CDR3 alone, 45 bases in frame from the first base. CDR1 and CDR2 are read off the germline V gene (reference sequence) as MNHEY and SMNVEV. Trimming accounts for 6 bases at V and 1 base at J, while the number of junction bases matched to no gene is 6. In the case of this clone: Its antigen is currently not known. Base qualities are not recorded, but no much larger clone differs from it by a single base.

Sequenced here: peripheral blood, sampled in the first trimester of pregnancy. This clonotype was obtained from a female donor in good health, enrolled as a control in a pregnancy study. The rearrangement joined TRBV27 to TRBJ2-7; 10 bases in the junction line up with TRBD2. The CDR3 in this case is CASRIAGGPSYEQYF. The DNA sequence is as follows: TGTGCCAGCAGAATAGCGGGAGGACCTTCCTACGAGCAGTACTTC.